The T cell receptor (beta chain) described here comes from a study of shared clonotypes between healthy human individuals. Germline V gene sequence: CDR1 MNHEY, CDR2 SVGAGI. The CDR3 loop spans 13 amino acids. Deletions cut 4 bases from V and 12 bases from J, with 15 bases between. The protocol was immunoSEQ multiplex PCR, while the TCRdb copy is restricted to in-frame clones and leaves out a portion. The table records roughly 570,000 clones, 98% of them present only once. Cells designated naive CD8 were CD45RO-negative and were positively selected for CCR7, with terminally differentiated effector memory CD45RA+ cells excluded.

The TCR originated in a man aged 25 to 40 in good health. Sequences were obtained from naive CD8+ T cells sorted from blood. J is TRBJ1-4 and V is TRBV6-5; possible D gene TRBD1, 5 bases. This CDR3 reads CASSWDPVGELFF. The CDR3 DNA sequence: TGTGCCAGCAGTTGGGACCCGGTCGGGGAACTGTTTTTT.